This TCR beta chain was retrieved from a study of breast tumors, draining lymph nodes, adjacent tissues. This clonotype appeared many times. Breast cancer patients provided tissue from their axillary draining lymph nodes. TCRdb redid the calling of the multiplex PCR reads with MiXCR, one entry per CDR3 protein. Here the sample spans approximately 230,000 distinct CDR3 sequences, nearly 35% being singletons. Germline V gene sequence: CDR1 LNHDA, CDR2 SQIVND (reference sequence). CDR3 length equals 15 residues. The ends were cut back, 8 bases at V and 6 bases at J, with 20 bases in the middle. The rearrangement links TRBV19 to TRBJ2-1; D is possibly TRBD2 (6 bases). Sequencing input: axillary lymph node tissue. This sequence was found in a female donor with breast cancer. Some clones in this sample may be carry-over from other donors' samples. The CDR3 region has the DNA TGTGCCAGTGGAGGGGCGGCGGTGGGTCCCAATGAGCAGTTCTTC. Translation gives CASGGAAVGPNEQFF. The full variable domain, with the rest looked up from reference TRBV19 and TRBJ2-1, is DGGITQSPKYLFRKEGQNVTLSCEQNLNHDAMYWYRQDPGQGLRLIYYSQIVNDFQKGDIAEGYSVSREKKESFPLTVTSAQKNPTAFYLCASGGAAVGPNEQFFGPGTRLTVL.